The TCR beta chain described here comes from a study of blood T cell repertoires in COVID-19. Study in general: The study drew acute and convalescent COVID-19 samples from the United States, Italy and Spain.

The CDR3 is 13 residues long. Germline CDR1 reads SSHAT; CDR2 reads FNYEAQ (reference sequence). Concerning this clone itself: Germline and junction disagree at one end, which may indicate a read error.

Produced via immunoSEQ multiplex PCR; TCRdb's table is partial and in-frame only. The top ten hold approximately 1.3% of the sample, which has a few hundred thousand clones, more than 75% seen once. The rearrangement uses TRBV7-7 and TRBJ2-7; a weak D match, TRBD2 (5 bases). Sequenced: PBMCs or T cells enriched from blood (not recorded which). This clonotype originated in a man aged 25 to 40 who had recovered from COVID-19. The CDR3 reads CASSFTVGGEQYF. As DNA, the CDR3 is TGTGCTAGCAGCTTTACCGTCGGAGGCGAGCAGTACTTC.